The clone carrying this T cell receptor (beta chain) has more than one count but fewer than ten. Its matching antigen is unknown. These data come from a study of T-cell reconstitution after alpha-beta-depleted transplantation in children. General study results and limits: There were reportedly several hundred expanded graft clones from which alpha-beta T cells came about two months after transplant. T-cell numbers and diversity one year post-transplant derived largely from freshly generated T cells. Several patients had high TCRbeta diversity at day 60; it came from surviving recipient T cells and thymic progenitors.

V lost 2 bases to trimming and J lost 0 bases; unmatched junction nucleotides: 8. The CDR3 consists of 18 residues. Germline CDR1 and CDR2: SQVTM and ANQGSEA. TCRbeta library preparation incorporated unique molecular identifiers. TCRdb analysed the PCR reads with MiXCR anew, one entry per CDR3 protein. This sample yields approximately 430,000 distinct CDR3 sequences, of which around 16% are seen a single time; under 30% belongs to the top ten. This chain connects TRBV29-1 to TRBJ2-4, with TRBD2 matching over 12 bases. The receptor was isolated from a boy younger than two who had a stem cell transplant for Wiskott-Aldrich syndrome, so the T cells may come from the graft donor. The sample here was PBMCs, mostly from graft donor cells, taken 360 days after TCRalphabeta/CD19-depleted stem cell transplant. The chain's CDR3 is CSVEMPWTSGVAKNIQYF. CDR3 coding DNA: TGCAGCGTTGAAATGCCGTGGACTAGCGGGGTAGCCAAAAACATTCAGTACTTC.